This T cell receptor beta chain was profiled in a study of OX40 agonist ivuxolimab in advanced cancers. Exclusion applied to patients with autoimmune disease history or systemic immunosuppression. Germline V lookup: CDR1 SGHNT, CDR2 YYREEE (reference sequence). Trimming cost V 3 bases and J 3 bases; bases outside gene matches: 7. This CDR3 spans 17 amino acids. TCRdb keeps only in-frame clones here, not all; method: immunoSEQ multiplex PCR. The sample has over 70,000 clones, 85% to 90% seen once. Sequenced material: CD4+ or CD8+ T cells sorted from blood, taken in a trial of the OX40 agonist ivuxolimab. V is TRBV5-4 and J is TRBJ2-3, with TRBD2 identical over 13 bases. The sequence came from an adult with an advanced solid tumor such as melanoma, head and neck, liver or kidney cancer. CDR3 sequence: CASSSLSLAGGTDTQYF. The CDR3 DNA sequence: TGTGCCAGCAGCTCCCTCTCACTAGCGGGAGGGACAGATACGCAGTATTTT.